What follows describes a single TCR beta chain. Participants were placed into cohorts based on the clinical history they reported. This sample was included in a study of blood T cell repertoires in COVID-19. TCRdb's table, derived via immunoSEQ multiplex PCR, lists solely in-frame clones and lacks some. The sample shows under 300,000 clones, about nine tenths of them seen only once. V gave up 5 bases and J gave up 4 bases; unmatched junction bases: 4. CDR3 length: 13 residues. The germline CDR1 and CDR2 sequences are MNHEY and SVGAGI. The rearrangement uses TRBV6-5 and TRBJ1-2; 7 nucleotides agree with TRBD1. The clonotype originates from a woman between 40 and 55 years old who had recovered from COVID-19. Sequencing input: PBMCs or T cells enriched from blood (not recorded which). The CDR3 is CASSRGQRYGYTF. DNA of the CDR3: TGTGCCAGCAGTAGGGGACAGCGCTATGGCTACACCTTC.